Listed below are T cell receptor beta chains from one sample, sequenced in a study of shared clonotypes between healthy human individuals. This table comes from immunoSEQ multiplex PCR, and its TCRdb copy is limited to in-frame clones, with some not included. The sample shows 850,000 to 1,200,000 clones, roughly 70% of them seen only once. Sequencing was carried out using memory CD4+ T cells sorted from blood. These receptor sequences come from a man between 18 and 35 years old in good health. Each CDR3 is given with its conserved first and last residue. The order of the fields is clone size, J gene, V gene, D gene, CDR3 protein, CDR3 DNA. D genes are given only for firm matches. Not every row has a clone size; where given, it reads once, few, many or a size class.

-	TRBJ2-7	TRBV7-8	-	CASSPTVNSYEQYF	TGTGCCAGCAGCCCAACGGTGAACTCCTACGAGCAGTACTTC
-	TRBJ1-1	TRBV10-3	-	CATIDGKYLGGGTEAFF	TGTGCCACCATCGACGGGAAATACCTCGGGGGGGGCACTGAAGCTTTCTTT
-	TRBJ2-3	TRBV18	-	CASSPGGLGTDTQYF	TGTGCCAGCTCACCAGGGGGTTTGGGCACAGATACGCAGTATTTT
-	TRBJ2-3	TRBV30	-	CAWSVGNPDTQYF	TGTGCCTGGAGTGTAGGGAATCCAGATACGCAGTATTTT
-	TRBJ2-6	TRBV28	-	CASRPSSGANVLTF	TGTGCCAGCAGACCTAGTTCTGGGGCCAACGTCCTGACTTTC
-	TRBJ1-3	TRBV6-5	-	CASSYSSGSGNTIYF	TGTGCCAGCAGTTACTCGTCCGGCTCTGGAAACACCATATATTTT
-	TRBJ2-3	TRBV5-1	TRBD2	CASSSSGGATPQYF	TGCGCCAGCAGCTCTAGCGGGGGAGCTACCCCGCAGTATTTT
few	TRBJ1-1	TRBV30	-	CAWKLAGQANTEAFF	TGTGCCTGGAAGTTGGCAGGGCAGGCCAACACTGAAGCTTTCTTT
-	TRBJ2-3	TRBV29-1	-	CSVVGRDRGADTQYF	TGCAGCGTTGTGGGGCGGGATCGTGGGGCAGATACGCAGTATTTT
-	TRBJ1-6	TRBV2	TRBD1	CASKTGRGNSPLHF	TGTGCCAGCAAGACAGGGAGAGGGAATTCACCCCTCCACTTT
-	TRBJ2-5	TRBV29-1	TRBD1	CSVRTRDRGFQETQYF	TGCAGCGTTCGTACCCGGGACAGGGGTTTCCAAGAGACCCAGTACTTC
few	TRBJ1-4	TRBV15	-	CATSRVGSLATNEKLFF	TGTGCCACCAGCAGAGTGGGCAGCCTAGCAACTAATGAAAAACTGTTTTTT
many	TRBJ1-1	TRBV12-5	-	CASGFHSNADTEAFF	TGTGCTAGTGGTTTCCACAGCAACGCGGACACTGAAGCTTTCTTT
-	TRBJ1-5	TRBV28	TRBD1	CASRGQGQNQPQHF	TGTGCCAGCAGAGGACAGGGGCAAAATCAGCCCCAGCATTTT
-	TRBJ1-5	TRBV10-3	-	CAISESGGLSQPQHF	TGTGCCATCAGTGAGTCTGGGGGGCTTTCTCAGCCCCAGCATTTT
-	TRBJ2-3	TRBV6-1	-	CASSELTSDGFPDTQYF	TGTGCCAGCAGTGAACTAACCTCTGATGGATTCCCAGATACGCAGTATTTT
-	TRBJ2-1	TRBV11-2	-	CASSPGGTTGDEQFF	TGTGCCAGCAGCCCCGGGGGGACAACGGGGGATGAGCAGTTCTTC
-	TRBJ1-5	TRBV4-3	-	CASSQDAGPGVQPQHF	TGCGCCAGCAGCCAAGATGCGGGGCCAGGGGTTCAGCCCCAGCATTTT
once	TRBJ2-5	TRBV5-1	-	CASSLMFGGGAEKETQYF	TGCGCCAGCAGCTTAATGTTCGGGGGCGGGGCAGAGAAAGAGACCCAGTACTTC
-	TRBJ1-3	TRBV2	-	CASSVGGSSGNTIYF	TGTGCCAGCAGTGTCGGAGGCAGCTCTGGAAACACCATATATTTT
-	TRBJ1-6	TRBV7-6	-	CASSLGTEAYNSPLHF	TGTGCCAGCAGCCTAGGGACGGAGGCCTATAATTCACCCCTCCACTTT
-	TRBJ2-1	TRBV7-6	TRBD1	CASSKGQGGFNEQFF	TGTGCCAGCAGCAAGGGACAGGGTGGCTTCAATGAGCAGTTCTTC
-	TRBJ1-3	TRBV29-1	-	CSVNSGGSGNTIYF	TGCAGCGTCAACAGTGGGGGGTCGGGAAACACCATATATTTT
few	TRBJ1-1	TRBV7-8	-	CASSSTGVNTEAFF	TGTGCCAGCAGCTCGACAGGTGTGAACACTGAAGCTTTCTTT
-	TRBJ1-5	TRBV19	TRBD1	CASSSFSGGASNQPQHF	TGTGCCAGTAGTTCTTTTTCAGGGGGCGCGAGCAATCAGCCCCAGCATTTT
-	TRBJ2-7	TRBV7-2	-	CASSFSSWGSEQYF	TGTGCCAGCAGCTTTTCTAGCTGGGGTAGCGAGCAGTACTTC
-	TRBJ2-7	TRBV5-1	TRBD2	CASSLGLAASPHF	TGCGCCAGCAGCTTGGGACTAGCGGCGTCTCCCCACTTC
-	TRBJ2-4	TRBV19	-	CASSIGQEKNIQYF	TGTGCCAGTAGTATAGGACAGGAGAAAAACATTCAGTACTTC
-	TRBJ2-2	TRBV4-3	-	CASSQDLGGLTGELFF	TGCGCCAGCAGCCAAGATTTAGGCGGGCTCACCGGGGAGCTGTTTTTT
-	TRBJ1-1	TRBV6-1	-	CASTPGWNTEAFF	TGTGCCAGCACCCCTGGTTGGAACACTGAAGCTTTCTTT
-	TRBJ2-1	TRBV18	-	CASSPGASNNEQFF	TGTGCCAGCTCACCCGGGGCGAGTAACAATGAGCAGTTCTTC
few	TRBJ2-1	TRBV7-7	-	CASSLDRTYNEQFF	TGTGCTAGCAGCTTGGACCGTACCTACAATGAGCAGTTCTTC
-	TRBJ1-4	TRBV28	TRBD1	CASSFPIAGGNEKLFF	TGTGCCAGCAGTTTCCCGATAGCAGGGGGCAATGAAAAACTGTTTTTT
few	TRBJ1-2	TRBV7-9	TRBD1	CASSRTGTPQYGYTF	TGTGCCAGCAGCCGGACAGGGACCCCACAATATGGCTACACCTTC
-	TRBJ1-5	TRBV30	-	CAWSVTGGGQPQHF	TGTGCCTGGAGTGTCACCGGGGGGGGACAGCCCCAGCATTTT
-	TRBJ1-6	TRBV28	TRBD1	CASSPRPGTGFYNSPLHF	TGTGCCAGCAGTCCTCGTCCCGGGACAGGGTTCTATAATTCACCCCTCCACTTT
few	TRBJ2-7	TRBV28	TRBD2	CASSSGLAGGPPYF	TGTGCCAGCAGTTCTGGACTAGCGGGGGGCCCACCGTACTTC
-	TRBJ1-5	TRBV11-2	TRBD1	CASSLKLGRGRRPQHF	TGTGCCAGCAGCTTAAAGCTTGGCAGGGGGCGTAGGCCCCAGCATTTT
few	TRBJ1-1	TRBV29-1	-	CSVGPDKAFF	TGCAGCGTTGGGCCAGACAAAGCTTTCTTT
once	TRBJ1-2	TRBV4-1	-	CASSQDLASSNYGYTF	TGCGCCAGCAGCCAAGATCTGGCAAGCTCTAACTATGGCTACACCTTC
few	TRBJ1-4	TRBV4-2	-	CASSQVARGTNEKLFF	TGTGCCAGCAGCCAAGTTGCTAGGGGGACTAATGAAAAACTGTTTTTT
-	TRBJ2-2	TRBV5-4	-	CASSLEGHNTGELFF	TGTGCCAGCAGCTTGGAGGGACACAACACCGGGGAGCTGTTTTTT
-	TRBJ2-3	TRBV11-3	TRBD2	CASSKVGTSGRDTQYF	TGTGCCAGCAGCAAAGTGGGGACTAGCGGGAGAGATACGCAGTATTTT
-	TRBJ2-2	TRBV5-1	TRBD2	CASSSSGVANTGELFF	TGCGCCAGCAGCTCGAGCGGGGTAGCTAACACCGGGGAGCTGTTTTTT
-	TRBJ1-5	TRBV6-1	-	CASSEEGFQPQHF	TGTGCCAGCAGTGAAGAGGGGTTTCAGCCCCAGCATTTT
-	TRBJ2-7	TRBV30	TRBD2	CAWEPLAGLQYF	TGTGCCTGGGAACCTCTAGCGGGACTACAGTACTTC
-	TRBJ1-2	TRBV5-6	-	CASSLGQGRYGYTF	TGTGCCAGCAGCTTGGGGCAAGGGCGCTATGGCTACACCTTC
-	TRBJ2-3	TRBV12-5	-	CASGSWTYTDTQYF	TGTGCTAGTGGTTCCTGGACTTACACAGATACGCAGTATTTT
-	TRBJ1-5	TRBV6-1	-	CASSDGQHSNQPQHF	TGTGCCAGCAGCGACGGACAGCACAGCAATCAGCCCCAGCATTTT
-	TRBJ1-2	TRBV27	TRBD1	CASSPGTGFFQGYTF	TGTGCCAGCAGTCCCGGGACAGGGTTTTTCCAGGGCTACACCTTC
few	TRBJ2-3	TRBV5-1	TRBD2	CASSSLLADYTDTQYF	TGCGCCAGCAGCTCCTTACTAGCGGATTACACAGATACGCAGTATTTT
-	TRBJ1-6	TRBV19	-	CASQLGGLNSPLHF	TGTGCCAGCCAGCTGGGTGGGTTAAATTCACCCCTCCACTTT
-	TRBJ2-3	TRBV5-4	TRBD1	CATRQGGEGTDTQYF	TGTGCCACTAGACAAGGGGGCGAAGGCACAGATACGCAGTATTTT